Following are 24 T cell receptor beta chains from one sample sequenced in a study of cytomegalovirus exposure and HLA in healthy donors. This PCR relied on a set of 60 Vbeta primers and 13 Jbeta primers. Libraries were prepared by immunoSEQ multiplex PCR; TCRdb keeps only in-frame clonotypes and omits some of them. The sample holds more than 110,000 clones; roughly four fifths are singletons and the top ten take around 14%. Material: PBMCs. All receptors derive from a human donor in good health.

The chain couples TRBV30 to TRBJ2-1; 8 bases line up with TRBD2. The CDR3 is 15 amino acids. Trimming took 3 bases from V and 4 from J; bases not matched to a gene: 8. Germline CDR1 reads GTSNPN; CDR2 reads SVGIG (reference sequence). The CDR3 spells CAWSATSGTYNEQFF. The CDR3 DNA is TGTGCCTGGAGCGCTACTAGCGGAACTTACAATGAGCAGTTCTTC.

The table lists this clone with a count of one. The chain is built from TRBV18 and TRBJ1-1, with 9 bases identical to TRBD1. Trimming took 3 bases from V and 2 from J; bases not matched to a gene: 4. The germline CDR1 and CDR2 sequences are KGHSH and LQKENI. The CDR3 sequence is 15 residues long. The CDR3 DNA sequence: TGTGCCAGCTCACCCACGGACAGGGGCAACACTGAAGCTTTCTTT. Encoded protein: CASSPTDRGNTEAFF. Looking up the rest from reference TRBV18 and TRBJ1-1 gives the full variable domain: NAGVMQNPRHLVRRRGQEARLRCSPMKGHSHVYWYRQLPEEGLKFMVYLQKENIIDESGMPKERFSAEFPKEGPSILRIQQVVRGDSAAYFCASSPTDRGNTEAFFGQGTRLTVV.

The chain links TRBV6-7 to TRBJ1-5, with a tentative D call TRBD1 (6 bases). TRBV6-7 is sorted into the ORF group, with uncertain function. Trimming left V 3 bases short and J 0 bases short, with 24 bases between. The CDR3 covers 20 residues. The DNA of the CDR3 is TGTGCCAGCAGTTATCACCGTCACAGGGAACCACCTTATAGCAATCAGCCCCAGCATTTT. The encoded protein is CASSYHRHREPPYSNQPQHF.

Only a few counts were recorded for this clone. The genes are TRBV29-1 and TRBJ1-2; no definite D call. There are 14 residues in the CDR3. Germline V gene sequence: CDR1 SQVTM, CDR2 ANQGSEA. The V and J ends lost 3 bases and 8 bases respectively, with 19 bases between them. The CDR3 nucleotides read TGCAGCGTTGATCGGGGTTCGGGGTTCTTAGGCTACACCTTC. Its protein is CSVDRGSGFLGYTF.

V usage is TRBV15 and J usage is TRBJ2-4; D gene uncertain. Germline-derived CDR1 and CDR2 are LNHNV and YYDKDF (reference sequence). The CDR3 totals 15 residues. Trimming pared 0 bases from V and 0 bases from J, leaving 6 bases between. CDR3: CATSRDWRAKNIQYF. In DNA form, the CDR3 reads TGTGCCACCAGCAGAGATTGGAGAGCCAAAAACATTCAGTACTTC.

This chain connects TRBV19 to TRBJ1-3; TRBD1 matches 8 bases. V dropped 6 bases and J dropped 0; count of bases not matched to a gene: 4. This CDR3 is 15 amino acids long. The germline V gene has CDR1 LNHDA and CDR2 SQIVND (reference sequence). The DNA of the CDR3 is TGTGCCAGTAGCGGACAGGGTAGCTCTGGAAACACCATATATTTT. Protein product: CASSGQGSSGNTIYF.

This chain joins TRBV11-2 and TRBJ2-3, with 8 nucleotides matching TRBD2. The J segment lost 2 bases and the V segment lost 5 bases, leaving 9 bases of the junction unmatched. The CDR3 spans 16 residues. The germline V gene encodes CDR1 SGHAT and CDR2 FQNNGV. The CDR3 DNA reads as TGTGCCAGCAGCCTTGGGACTAGTGCTAACACAGATACGCAGTATTTT. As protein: CASSLGTSANTDTQYF.

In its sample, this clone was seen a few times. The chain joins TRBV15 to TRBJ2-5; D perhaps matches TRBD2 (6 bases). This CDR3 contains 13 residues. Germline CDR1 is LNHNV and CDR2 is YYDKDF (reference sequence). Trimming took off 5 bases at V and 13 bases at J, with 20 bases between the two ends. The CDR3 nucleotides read TGTGCCACCAGCCCGGCGGGATACGGCAACCCGTACTTC. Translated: CATSPAGYGNPYF. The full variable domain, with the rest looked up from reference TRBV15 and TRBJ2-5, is DAMVIQNPRYQVTQFGKPVTLSCSQTLNHNVMYWYQQKSSQAPKLLFHYYDKDFNNEADTPDNFQSRRPNTSFCFLDIRSPGLGDTAMYLCATSPAGYGNPYFGPGTRLLVL.

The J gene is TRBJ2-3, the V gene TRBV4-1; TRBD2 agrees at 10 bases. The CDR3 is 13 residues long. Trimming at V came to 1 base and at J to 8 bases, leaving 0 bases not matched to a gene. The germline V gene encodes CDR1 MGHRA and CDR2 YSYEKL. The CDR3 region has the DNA TGCGCCAGCAGCCAAGGGACTAGCGGTACGCAGTATTTT. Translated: CASSQGTSGTQYF.

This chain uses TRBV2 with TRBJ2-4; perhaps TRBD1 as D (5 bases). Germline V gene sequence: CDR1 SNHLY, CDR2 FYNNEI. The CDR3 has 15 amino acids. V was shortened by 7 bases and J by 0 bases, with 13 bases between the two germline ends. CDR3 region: CASTTGLLAKNIQYF. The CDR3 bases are TGTGCCAGCACTACAGGTCTACTAGCCAAAAACATTCAGTACTTC.

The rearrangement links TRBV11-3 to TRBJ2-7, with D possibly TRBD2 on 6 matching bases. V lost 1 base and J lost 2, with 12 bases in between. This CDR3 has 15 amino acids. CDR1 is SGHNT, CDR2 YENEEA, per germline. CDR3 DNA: TGTGCCAGCAGCTTAGCGGGAGCGCCTACCTACGAGCAGTACTTC. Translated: CASSLAGAPTYEQYF.

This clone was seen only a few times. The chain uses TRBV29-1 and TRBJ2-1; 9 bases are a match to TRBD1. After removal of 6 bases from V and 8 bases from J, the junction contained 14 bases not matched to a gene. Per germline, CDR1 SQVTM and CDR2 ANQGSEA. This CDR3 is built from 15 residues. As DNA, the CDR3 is TGCAGCGTAATATTCCGGGACAGGGAAGCCTATGAGCAGTTCTTC. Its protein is CSVIFRDREAYEQFF.

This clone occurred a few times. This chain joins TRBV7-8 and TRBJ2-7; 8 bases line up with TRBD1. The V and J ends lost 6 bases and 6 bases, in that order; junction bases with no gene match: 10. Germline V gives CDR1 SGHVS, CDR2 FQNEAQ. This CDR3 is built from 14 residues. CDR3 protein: CASSLSRGLGEQYF. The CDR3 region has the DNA TGTGCCAGCAGTCTTAGCAGGGGGCTTGGCGAGCAGTACTTC.

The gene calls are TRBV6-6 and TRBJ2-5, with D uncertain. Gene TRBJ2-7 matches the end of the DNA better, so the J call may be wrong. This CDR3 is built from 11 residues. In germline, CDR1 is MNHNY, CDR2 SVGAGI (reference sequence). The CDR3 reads CASSSYYEQYF. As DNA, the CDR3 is TGTGCCAGCAGTTCTTACTACGAGCAGTACTTC.

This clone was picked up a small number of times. The CDR3 sequence: CASSSTGAYNEQFF. The CDR3 DNA follows: TGTGCCAGCAGTTCGACAGGGGCCTACAATGAGCAGTTCTTC. The gene calls are TRBV27 and TRBJ2-1; TRBD1 agrees at 8 bases. The CDR3 spans 14 residues. The germline V gene encodes CDR1 MNHEY and CDR2 SMNVEV (reference sequence). V dropped 4 bases and J dropped 2; count of bases not matched to a gene: 1.

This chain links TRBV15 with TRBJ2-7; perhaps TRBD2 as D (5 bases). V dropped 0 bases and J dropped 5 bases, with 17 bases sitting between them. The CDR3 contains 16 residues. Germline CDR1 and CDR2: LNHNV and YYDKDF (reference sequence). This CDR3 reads CATSRDTGVGVNEQYF. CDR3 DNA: TGTGCCACCAGCAGAGACACCGGGGTAGGTGTAAACGAGCAGTACTTC.

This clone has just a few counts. The CDR3 sequence is CASSLGSATNEKLFF. In DNA, the CDR3 is TGCGCCAGCAGCTTGGGTAGCGCAACTAATGAAAAACTGTTTTTT. The chain is built from TRBV5-1 and TRBJ1-4; D is unclear. Per germline, CDR1 SGHRS and CDR2 YFSETQ. The CDR3 loop spans 15 amino acids. The ends were cut back, 0 bases at V and 0 bases at J, with 6 bases in the middle. The full variable domain, rest sourced from reference TRBV5-1 and TRBJ1-4, is KAGVTQTPRYLIKTRGQQVTLSCSPISGHRSVSWYQQTPGQGLQFLFEYFSETQRNKGNFPGRFSGRQFSNSRSEMNVSTLELGDSALYLCASSLGSATNEKLFFGSGTQLSVL.

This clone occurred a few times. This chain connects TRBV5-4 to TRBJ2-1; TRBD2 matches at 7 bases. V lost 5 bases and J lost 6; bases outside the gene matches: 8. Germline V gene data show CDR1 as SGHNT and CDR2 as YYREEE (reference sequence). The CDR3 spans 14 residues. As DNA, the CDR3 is TGTGCCAGCAGGCTAGAGGGCGGGGGCAATGAGCAGTTCTTC. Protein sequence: CASRLEGGGNEQFF.

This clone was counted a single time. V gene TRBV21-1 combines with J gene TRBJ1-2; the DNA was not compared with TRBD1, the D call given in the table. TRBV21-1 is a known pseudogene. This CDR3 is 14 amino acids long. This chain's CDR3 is CASCRTGVNYGYTF. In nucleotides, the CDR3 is TGTGCCAGCTGTAGGACAGGGGTTAACTATGGCTACACCTTC.

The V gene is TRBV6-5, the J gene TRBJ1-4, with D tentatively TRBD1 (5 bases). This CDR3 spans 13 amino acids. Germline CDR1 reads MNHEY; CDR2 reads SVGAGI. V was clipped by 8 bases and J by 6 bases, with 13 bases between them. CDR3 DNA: TGTGCCAGCGCTGGGGGGTGGGATGAAAAACTGTTTTTT. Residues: CASAGGWDEKLFF.

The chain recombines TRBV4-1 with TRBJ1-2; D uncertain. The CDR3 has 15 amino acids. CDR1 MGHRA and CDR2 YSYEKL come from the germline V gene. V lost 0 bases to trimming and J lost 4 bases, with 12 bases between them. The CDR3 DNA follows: TGCGCCAGCAGCCAAGATCTAGAGGTCCGCTATGGCTACACCTTC. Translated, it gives CASSQDLEVRYGYTF.

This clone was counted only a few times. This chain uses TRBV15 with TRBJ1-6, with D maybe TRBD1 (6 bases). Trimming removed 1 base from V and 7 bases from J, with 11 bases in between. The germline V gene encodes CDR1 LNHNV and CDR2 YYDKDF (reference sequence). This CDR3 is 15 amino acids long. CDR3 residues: CATSRGRQANSPLHF. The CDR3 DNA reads TGTGCCACCAGCAGAGGGAGACAGGCCAATTCACCCCTCCACTTT.

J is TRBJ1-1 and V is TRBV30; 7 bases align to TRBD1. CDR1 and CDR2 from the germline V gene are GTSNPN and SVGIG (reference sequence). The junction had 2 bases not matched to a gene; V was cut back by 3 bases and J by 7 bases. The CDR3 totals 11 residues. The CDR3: CAWRGQIEAFF. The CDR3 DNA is TGTGCCTGGAGGGGACAGATTGAAGCTTTCTTT. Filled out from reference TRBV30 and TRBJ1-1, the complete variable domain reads SQTIHQWPATLVQPVGSPLSLECTVEGTSNPNLYWYRQAAGRGLQLLFYSVGIGQISSEVPQNLSASRPQDRQFILSSKKLLLSDSGFYLCAWRGQIEAFFGQGTRLTVV.

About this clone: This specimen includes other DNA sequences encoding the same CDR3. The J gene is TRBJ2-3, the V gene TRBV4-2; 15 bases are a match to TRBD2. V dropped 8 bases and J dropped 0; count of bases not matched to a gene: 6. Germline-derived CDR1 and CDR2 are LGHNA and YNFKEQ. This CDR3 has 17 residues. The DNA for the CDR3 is TGTGCCAGCTCTGGGACTAGCGGGGGGCCTAGCACAGATACGCAGTATTTT. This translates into CASSGTSGGPSTDTQYF.